Listed below are T cell receptor beta chains from one sample, sequenced in a study of PD-1 blockade in classical Hodgkin lymphoma. Profiling relied on immunoSEQ multiplex PCR, and the TCRdb table lists in-frame clones only, not all of them. Of 25,000 to 30,000 clones listed, around 80% are singletons. The sequenced sample was CD4+ T cells from blood, obtained at baseline. The receptors come from a human donor with classical Hodgkin lymphoma. CDR3s leave out the opening cysteine and the closing phenylalanine or tryptophan. Fields, in order: J gene, CDR3 length, V gene, CDR3 protein.

J gene: TRBJ1-2
CDR3 length: 11
V gene: TRBV7-3
CDR3 protein: ASSSRDTYGYT

J gene: TRBJ1-6
CDR3 length: 13
V gene: TRBV7-3
CDR3 protein: ASSPSTREDSPLH

J gene: TRBJ2-2
CDR3 length: 14
V gene: TRBV5-4
CDR3 protein: ASSLASGVGSGELF

J gene: TRBJ2-7
CDR3 length: 10
V gene: TRBV30
CDR3 protein: ACGPRVYEQY

J gene: TRBJ1-6
CDR3 length: 14
V gene: TRBV28
CDR3 protein: ASSFEVVAGSSPLH

J gene: TRBJ2-4
CDR3 length: 17
V gene: TRBV7-9
CDR3 protein: ASSFGGTDRSGTKNIQY

J gene: TRBJ2-5
CDR3 length: 13
V gene: TRBV11-2
CDR3 protein: ASSSESQGGETQY

J gene: TRBJ2-5
CDR3 length: 15
V gene: TRBV5-1
CDR3 protein: ASSLRPLAELQETQY

J gene: TRBJ1-6
CDR3 length: 14
V gene: TRBV5-4
CDR3 protein: ASSLELTKDNSPLH

J gene: TRBJ2-7
CDR3 length: 13
V gene: TRBV7-2
CDR3 protein: ASSPPPRGTGEQY

J gene: TRBJ2-5
CDR3 length: 14
V gene: TRBV4-3
CDR3 protein: ASSRDVRGVGETQY

J gene: TRBJ1-5
CDR3 length: 14
V gene: TRBV7-8
CDR3 protein: ASIPMGGLEGQPQH

J gene: TRBJ2-7
CDR3 length: 9
V gene: TRBV11-1
CDR3 protein: ASSQSGLLY

J gene: TRBJ2-1
CDR3 length: 14
V gene: TRBV5-4
CDR3 protein: ASSRTSGVSYNEQF

J gene: TRBJ1-6
CDR3 length: 15
V gene: TRBV4-3
CDR3 protein: ASSLRSGYRANSPLH

J gene: TRBJ2-5
CDR3 length: 15
V gene: TRBV4-1
CDR3 protein: ASSESGARWTSETQY

J gene: TRBJ2-7
CDR3 length: 12
V gene: TRBV5-8
CDR3 protein: ASSLEGHLYEQY

J gene: TRBJ1-2
CDR3 length: 13
V gene: TRBV30
CDR3 protein: AWNLLSSAVSGYT

J gene: TRBJ2-5
CDR3 length: 13
V gene: TRBV2
CDR3 protein: ASNQKGTGQETQY

J gene: TRBJ1-3
CDR3 length: 12
V gene: TRBV7-1
CDR3 protein: ASSLAFTVHLSY

J gene: TRBJ2-2
CDR3 length: 12
V gene: TRBV29-1
CDR3 protein: SVGSGPGTGELF

J gene: TRBJ2-1
CDR3 length: 13
V gene: TRBV7-2
CDR3 protein: ASSLGSGSYNEQF

J gene: TRBJ1-2
CDR3 length: 10
V gene: TRBV2
CDR3 protein: ASSISDYGYT

J gene: TRBJ1-5
CDR3 length: 14
V gene: TRBV5-6
CDR3 protein: ASSLGQGASNQPQH

J gene: TRBJ2-5
CDR3 length: 13
V gene: TRBV7-2
CDR3 protein: ASSSNAGTAVTQY

J gene: TRBJ1-2
CDR3 length: 11
V gene: TRBV6-5
CDR3 protein: ASSYGQIYGYT